Each of the 27 T cell receptor beta chains below was sequenced from the same sample in a study of blood T cell repertoires in COVID-19. Data came from immunoSEQ multiplex PCR; TCRdb stores just in-frame clones and leaves some out. The sample has 150,000 to 200,000 clones, roughly 79% seen once. Sample: peripheral blood. The receptors were gathered from a woman older than 75 with COVID-19, enrolled during active disease.

This chain uses TRBV5-6 with TRBJ2-5; weak D call: TRBD2 (6 bases). CDR3 length: 15 amino acids. Germline values: CDR1 SGHDT, CDR2 YYEEEE. V was shortened by 0 bases and J by 5 bases, with 14 bases between the two germline ends. The CDR3 sequence: CASSLVLGGGETQYF. For the CDR3, the DNA is TGTGCCAGCAGCTTGGTGCTCGGGGGAGGCGAGACCCAGTACTTC.

This clone was picked up a small number of times. The gene calls are TRBV18 and TRBJ1-1, with 10 bases identical to TRBD1. Germline assignment: CDR1 KGHSH and CDR2 LQKENI. The CDR3 has 15 amino acids. The junction had 6 bases not matched to a gene; V was cut back by 4 bases and J by 4 bases. The CDR3 coding sequence is TGTGCCAGCTCACACGACAGGGGGCGCTTCACTGAAGCTTTCTTT. Translated, it gives CASSHDRGRFTEAFF.

The chain is built from TRBV10-3 and TRBJ2-1; the match to TRBD2 covers 10 bases. The junction had 9 bases not matched to a gene; V was cut back by 4 bases and J by 0 bases. CDR3 length equals 18 residues. CDR1 is ENHRY, CDR2 SYGVKD, per germline. Here the CDR3 reads CAISGRVGLADSYNEQFF. The DNA for the CDR3 is TGTGCCATCAGTGGAAGGGTAGGACTAGCGGACTCCTACAATGAGCAGTTCTTC.

This chain links TRBV12-3 or TRBV12-4 with TRBJ2-1; D might be TRBD1 (6 bases). CDR3 length: 13 amino acids. The V end lost 5 bases, the J end lost 12 bases, and 17 bases lay between the germline ends. DNA for the CDR3: TGTGCCAGCAGTCTACAGGGTAGCAGTCGGCAGTTCTTC. Amino acids: CASSLQGSSRQFF.

The chain employs TRBV18 and TRBJ1-2, with 11 positions matching TRBD1. Germline V lookup: CDR1 KGHSH, CDR2 LQKENI. The CDR3 sequence is 16 residues long. The ends lost 4 bases at V and 6 bases at J; junction bases unmatched: 10. The CDR3 region is CASSLTGTGGVDGYTF. The CDR3, as DNA: TGTGCCAGCTCACTGACCGGGACAGGGGGTGTCGATGGCTACACCTTC.

The V and J genes are TRBV29-1 and TRBJ2-1; TRBD2 is a possible D gene (6 bases). From germline, CDR1 is SQVTM and CDR2 ANQGSEA. This CDR3 comprises 13 residues. V was shortened by 7 bases and J by 1 base, with 11 bases between the two germline ends. CDR3 nucleotide sequence: TGCAGCGCCTGGGCGGGGTCCTACAATGAGCAGTTCTTC. This codes for CSAWAGSYNEQFF.

This chain connects TRBV6-2 or TRBV6-3 to TRBJ1-1; D gene uncertain. Looked up from germline, CDR1 is MNHEY and CDR2 is SVGEGT. The V gene lost 4 bases and the J gene lost 2 bases, with 8 bases spanning the gap. This CDR3 region has 13 residues. The CDR3 here is CASSWASNTEAFF. In DNA, the CDR3 is TGTGCCAGCAGTTGGGCCAGTAACACTGAAGCTTTCTTT.

V and J are TRBV7-8 and TRBJ2-1, with D perhaps matching TRBD2 (5 bases). Germline V gives CDR1 SGHVS, CDR2 FQNEAQ. Trimming cost V 1 base and J 12 bases, with 13 bases left between them. The CDR3 runs to 13 residues. CDR3 nucleotides: TGTGCCAGCAGCTTAGTATCGGGATTTGCGCAGTTCTTC. This sequence encodes CASSLVSGFAQFF.

The chain is built from TRBV3-1 (or the pseudogene TRBV3-2) and TRBJ1-5; D is unclear. CDR1 is LGHDT and CDR2 is YNNKEL in the germline V gene (reference sequence). The CDR3 is 13 residues long. V dropped 0 bases and J dropped 3 bases, with 3 bases sitting between them. This CDR3 reads CASSQDYNQPQHF. CDR3 bases: TGTGCCAGCAGCCAAGATTACAATCAGCCCCAGCATTTT.

The rearrangement links TRBV28 to TRBJ1-5; D gene unclear. Germline V lookup: CDR1 MDHEN, CDR2 SYDVKM. This CDR3 contains 12 residues. V lost 6 bases and J 4 bases, leaving 7 bases between the germline ends. The DNA for the CDR3 is TGTGCCAGCAGACCGAGTAATCAGCCCCAGCATTTT. It translates to CASRPSNQPQHF.

This rearrangement joins TRBV19 to TRBJ1-1; TRBD1 matches 8 bases. Germline CDR1 and CDR2: LNHDA and SQIVND (reference sequence). V shed 9 bases and J 1 base; nucleotides not matched to a gene: 10. This CDR3 spans 15 amino acids. CDR3 nucleotides: TGTGCCAGCAACAGGGGGGCCGGGGGGAACACTGAAGCTTTCTTT. Its protein is CASNRGAGGNTEAFF.

The V call is TRBV5-1, the J call TRBJ1-2, with 7 bases fitting TRBD1. With 2 bases clipped from V and 8 bases from J, the junction kept 12 bases outside the gene matches. The CDR3 is made up of 15 amino acids. Looked up from germline, CDR1 is SGHRS and CDR2 is YFSETQ. The CDR3 nucleotides are TGCGCCAGCAGCTTAACGGCAGGGGGAACGAGGGGCTACACCTTC. Encoded protein: CASSLTAGGTRGYTF.

The sample holds one count of this clone. This chain joins TRBV5-1 and TRBJ2-3, with TRBD1 matching over 9 bases. The trim removed 1 base at V and 2 bases at J, leaving 5 bases unmatched. The CDR3 consists of 16 residues. Germline V gene lookup returns CDR1 SGHRS and CDR2 YFSETQ. The CDR3 coding sequence is TGCGCCAGCAGCTTGTTAGGGACAGGGTACACAGATACGCAGTATTTT. This sequence encodes CASSLLGTGYTDTQYF.

This chain uses TRBV19 with TRBJ1-2, with 8 bases identical to TRBD1. V was clipped by 4 bases and J by 7 bases; unmatched bases: 8. Germline V CDR1 and CDR2: LNHDA, SQIVND (reference sequence). CDR3 length equals 14 residues. The CDR3 here is CASSTRTGPPGYTF. CDR3 sequence (DNA): TGTGCCAGTAGTACTCGGACAGGGCCTCCTGGCTACACCTTC. Filled out from reference TRBV19 and TRBJ1-2, the complete variable domain reads DGGITQSPKYLFRKEGQNVTLSCEQNLNHDAMYWYRQDPGQGLRLIYYSQIVNDFQKGDIAEGYSVSREKKESFPLTVTSAQKNPTAFYLCASSTRTGPPGYTFGSGTRLTVV.

The rearrangement links TRBV2 to TRBJ1-2; D ambiguous. The V and J ends lost 2 bases and 4 bases respectively, with 14 bases between them. Germline V gene sequence: CDR1 SNHLY, CDR2 FYNNEI. CDR3 size: 15 residues. The CDR3 nucleotides are TGTGCCAGCAGTGAACTGGGCCCAGATCTCTATGGCTACACCTTC. Translating gives CASSELGPDLYGYTF.

The chain uses TRBV6-5 and TRBJ2-7, with a tentative D call TRBD1 (6 bases). CDR3 length equals 14 residues. Germline-derived CDR1 and CDR2 are MNHEY and SVGAGI. V lost 4 bases and J 3 bases, leaving 13 bases between the germline ends. The CDR3 DNA reads TGTGCCAGCAGTTTGGGGGCAGGGCTCTACGAGCAGTACTTC. Its translation is CASSLGAGLYEQYF.

The V call is TRBV7-9, the J call TRBJ2-2; weak D call: TRBD1 (5 bases). Germline V lookup: CDR1 SEHNR, CDR2 FQNEAQ (reference sequence). The CDR3 is 15 amino acids. Trimming took off 10 bases at V and 2 bases at J, with 17 bases between the two ends. Written as DNA, the CDR3 is TGTGCCAACGAGGAAAAGCAGGGTAACACCGGGGAGCTGTTTTTT. Protein: CANEEKQGNTGELFF. Filled out from reference TRBV7-9 and TRBJ2-2, the complete variable domain reads DTGVSQNPRHKITKRGQNVTFRCDPISEHNRLYWYRQTLGQGPEFLTYFQNEAQLEKSRLLSDRFSAERPKGSFSTLEIQRTEQGDSAMYLCANEEKQGNTGELFFGEGSRLTVL.

Note on this clone: Other DNA sequences in this specimen translate into the identical CDR3. CDR3 residues: CASSPGLAGGTYEQYF. Here the CDR3 DNA reads TGTGCCAGCTCACCGGGACTAGCGGGGGGAACCTACGAGCAGTACTTC. The V gene is TRBV18, the J gene TRBJ2-7; TRBD2 agrees at 15 bases. The CDR3 sequence is 16 residues long. With 3 bases clipped from V and 2 bases from J, the junction kept 2 bases outside the gene matches. From germline, CDR1 is KGHSH and CDR2 LQKENI.

The gene calls are TRBV7-2 and TRBJ2-5, with D perhaps matching TRBD1 (6 bases). Germline-derived CDR1 and CDR2 are SGHTA and FQGNSA. V lost 0 bases and J 2 bases, leaving 10 bases between the germline ends. The length of the CDR3 is 15 residues. Here the CDR3 reads CASSLAGTQQETQYF. CDR3 DNA: TGTGCCAGCAGCTTAGCCGGGACACAACAAGAGACCCAGTACTTC.

As for this clone: Germline and junction disagree at one end, which may indicate a read error. The gene calls are TRBV3-1 (or the pseudogene TRBV3-2) and TRBJ1-5; D gene ambiguous. The germline V gene has CDR1 LGHDT and CDR2 YNNKEL (reference sequence). CDR3 size: 14 residues. Here the CDR3 reads CASSQEGRRKPQHF. The CDR3 DNA reads as TGTGCCAGCAGTCAAGAGGGCAGGCGCAAACCCCAGCATTTT.

V gene TRBV29-1 combines with J gene TRBJ1-2; D is unclear. Germline CDR1 SQVTM, CDR2 ANQGSEA. The CDR3 sequence is 12 residues long. Between the trimmed V and J ends, which lost 8 bases and 4 bases, there was a span of 14 bases. CDR3 sequence (DNA): TGCAGCACCGGGTCTCCATTCTATGGCTACACCTTC. It yields the protein CSTGSPFYGYTF.

The genes are TRBV25-1 and TRBJ1-2, with a tentative D call TRBD1 (5 bases). Trimming left V 5 bases short and J 7 bases short, with 17 bases between. Germline CDR1 MGHDK, CDR2 SYGVNS. The CDR3 is made up of 14 amino acids. The CDR3 here is CASSPPGGVGGYTF. CDR3 in DNA: TGTGCCAGCAGTCCCCCGGGGGGGGTAGGTGGCTACACCTTC.

V gene TRBV4-1 combines with J gene TRBJ1-2; D may be TRBD1 (5 bases). Trimming pared 2 bases from V and 5 bases from J, leaving 15 bases between. This CDR3 spans 15 amino acids. Germline CDR1 is MGHRA and CDR2 is YSYEKL. CDR3 sequence (DNA): TGCGCCAGCAGCCAATCTTCTGGGGCAGATTATGGCTACACCTTC. This translates into CASSQSSGADYGYTF.

This clone was seen ten or more times. This sequence joins TRBV18 and TRBJ1-2, with a possible D match to TRBD1 (6 bases). Between the trimmed V and J ends, which lost 1 base and 4 bases, there was a span of 13 bases. The germline CDR1 and CDR2 sequences are KGHSH and LQKENI. The CDR3 covers 15 residues. Written as DNA, the CDR3 is TGTGCCAGCTCACCACAAGGACAGACATTCTATGGCTACACCTTC. Amino acid sequence: CASSPQGQTFYGYTF. The whole variable domain, filled in from reference TRBV18 and TRBJ1-2, reads NAGVMQNPRHLVRRRGQEARLRCSPMKGHSHVYWYRQLPEEGLKFMVYLQKENIIDESGMPKERFSAEFPKEGPSILRIQQVVRGDSAAYFCASSPQGQTFYGYTFGSGTRLTVV.

This clone was recorded only once. The chain carries TRBV19 and TRBJ2-1, with D possibly matching TRBD1 (5 bases). Trimming removed 6 bases at V and 8 bases at J, with 17 bases between. Germline CDR1 reads LNHDA; CDR2 reads SQIVND (reference sequence). The length of the CDR3 is 14 residues. The CDR3 DNA is TGTGCCAGTAGGGGGCTGGAATCCTTACATGAGCAGTTCTTC. Protein: CASRGLESLHEQFF. The whole variable domain, remainder taken from reference TRBV19 and TRBJ2-1, is DGGITQSPKYLFRKEGQNVTLSCEQNLNHDAMYWYRQDPGQGLRLIYYSQIVNDFQKGDIAEGYSVSREKKESFPLTVTSAQKNPTAFYLCASRGLESLHEQFFGPGTRLTVL.

The chain recombines TRBV2 with TRBJ2-3, with 11 bases aligning to TRBD2. V was clipped by 8 bases and J by 4 bases; unmatched bases: 5. This CDR3 is 14 amino acids long. The germline CDR1 and CDR2 sequences are SNHLY and FYNNEI. The chain's CDR3 is CASLSGGASDTQYF. Written as DNA, the CDR3 is TGTGCCAGCCTTAGCGGGGGGGCTTCAGATACGCAGTATTTT.

The chain couples TRBV9 to TRBJ1-4; 7 nucleotides line up with TRBD1. CDR1 is SGDLS and CDR2 is YYNGEE in the germline V gene. V shed 0 bases and J 3 bases; nucleotides not matched to a gene: 11. The CDR3 has 18 residues. The CDR3 reads CASSVGKYSQGANEKLFF. The CDR3 DNA sequence: TGTGCCAGCAGCGTAGGAAAGTACAGCCAGGGGGCTAATGAAAAACTGTTTTTT.